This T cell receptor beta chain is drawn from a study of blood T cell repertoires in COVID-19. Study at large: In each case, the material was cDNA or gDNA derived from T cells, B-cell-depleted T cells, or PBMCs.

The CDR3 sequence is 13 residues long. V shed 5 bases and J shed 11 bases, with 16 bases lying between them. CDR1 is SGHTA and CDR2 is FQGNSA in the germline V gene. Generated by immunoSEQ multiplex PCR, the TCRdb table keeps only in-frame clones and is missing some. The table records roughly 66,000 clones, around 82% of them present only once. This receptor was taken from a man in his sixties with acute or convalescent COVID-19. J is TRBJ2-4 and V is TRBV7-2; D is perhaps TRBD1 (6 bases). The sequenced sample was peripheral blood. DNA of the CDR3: TGTGCCAGCAGCCAGCAAGGGGGACGGGTTCAGTACTTC. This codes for CASSQQGGRVQYF.